The 9 T cell receptor beta chains below were found in one sample sequenced in a study of regulatory and conventional T cells in RAG deficiency. The protocol was immunoSEQ multiplex PCR, while the TCRdb copy is restricted to in-frame clones and leaves out a portion. The sample includes 6,500 to 7,000 clones, around 80% seen only once; the top ten take 10% to 15%. These data were likewise used in another study, on regulatory T cells. That report adds: The primer mix had 52 TRBV and 13 TRBJ primers.

Sample: CD8+ T cells sorted from blood. The receptor set was obtained from a human donor in good health.

V usage is TRBV9 and J usage is TRBJ1-6; tentative D call: TRBD1 (5 bases). There are 17 residues in the CDR3. Germline V lookup: CDR1 SGDLS, CDR2 YYNGEE. V dropped 4 bases and J dropped 0 bases, with 14 bases sitting between them. The CDR3 loop reads CASSPGGGSSYNSPLHF. Here the CDR3 DNA reads TGTGCCAGCAGCCCCGGGGGGGGGAGCTCCTATAATTCACCCCTCCACTTT.

The genes are TRBV5-6 and TRBJ1-5; D remains ambiguous. With 0 bases removed from V and 4 bases from J, the gap between germline ends came to 11 bases. The CDR3 length is 15 residues. CDR1 and CDR2 from the germline V gene are SGHDT and YYEEEE. CDR3 amino acids: CASSLGLGGNQPQHF. The CDR3 DNA reads as TGTGCCAGCAGCTTGGGACTGGGCGGGAATCAGCCCCAGCATTTT.

The table lists this clone with a few counts. V gene TRBV27 combines with J gene TRBJ1-2; weak D call: TRBD1 (5 bases). CDR1 is MNHEY, CDR2 SMNVEV, per germline (reference sequence). V dropped 5 bases and J dropped 0 bases, with 10 bases sitting between them. This CDR3 is built from 14 residues. The CDR3, as DNA: TGTGCCAGCAGTAACGGGGGTTCTAACTATGGCTACACCTTC. It is translated as CASSNGGSNYGYTF.

The rearrangement links TRBV28 to TRBJ1-5, with D unresolved. The CDR3 is 13 residues long. V gave up 4 bases and J gave up 4 bases, with 8 bases separating them. Germline assignment: CDR1 MDHEN and CDR2 SYDVKM. Here the CDR3 reads CASSSGGNQPQHF. CDR3 sequence (DNA): TGTGCCAGCAGTTCGGGAGGAAATCAGCCCCAGCATTTT.

J is TRBJ1-3 and V is TRBV18; no definite D call. The CDR3 is 13 amino acids. V was pared by 3 bases and J by 4 bases, with 7 bases between. Per germline, CDR1 KGHSH and CDR2 LQKENI. The chain's CDR3 is CASSPPYGNTIYF. CDR3 DNA sequence: TGTGCCAGCTCACCCCCCTACGGAAACACCATATATTTT.

This chain links TRBV11-1 with TRBJ2-5, with 7 bases matching TRBD1. This CDR3 is built from 12 residues. Germline trimming cut 9 bases from V and 2 bases from J; bases unmatched to any gene: 3. Germline V gene sequence: CDR1 SGHAT, CDR2 FQDESV (reference sequence). This CDR3 reads CARGTAQETQYF. The DNA of the CDR3 is TGTGCCAGAGGGACAGCTCAAGAGACCCAGTACTTC.

The rearrangement uses TRBV12-2 and TRBJ2-7; TRBD2 is the table's D call and was not checked against the DNA. TRBV12-2 is described as a pseudogene. The length of the CDR3 is 17 residues. In DNA, the CDR3 is TGTGCAAGTCGCACAAACCCCGCTAGCGGGGTCTCCTACGAGCAGTACTTC. Translating gives CASRTNPASGVSYEQYF.

The chain carries TRBV19 and TRBJ2-1; 11 bases line up with TRBD2. The junction had 5 bases not matched to a gene; V was cut back by 4 bases and J by 0 bases. The CDR3 contains 17 residues. The V gene's germline CDR1 is LNHDA and CDR2 SQIVND (reference sequence). CDR3 in DNA: TGTGCCAGTAGTACGGGACTAGCGGCAAGCTCCTACAATGAGCAGTTCTTC. It yields the protein CASSTGLAASSYNEQFF.

This sequence joins TRBV15 and TRBJ1-4, with D possibly matching TRBD1 (6 bases). This CDR3 has 14 residues. From germline, CDR1 is LNHNV and CDR2 YYDKDF (reference sequence). V was clipped by 2 bases and J by 8 bases, with 12 bases between them. The DNA of the CDR3 is TGTGCCACCAGCAGACGTAGGACAGCAGAAAAACTGTTTTTT. This translates into CATSRRRTAEKLFF. Combining the CDR3 with reference TRBV15 and TRBJ1-4 gives the whole variable domain DAMVIQNPRYQVTQFGKPVTLSCSQTLNHNVMYWYQQKSSQAPKLLFHYYDKDFNNEADTPDNFQSRRPNTSFCFLDIRSPGLGDTAMYLCATSRRRTAEKLFFGSGTQLSVL.